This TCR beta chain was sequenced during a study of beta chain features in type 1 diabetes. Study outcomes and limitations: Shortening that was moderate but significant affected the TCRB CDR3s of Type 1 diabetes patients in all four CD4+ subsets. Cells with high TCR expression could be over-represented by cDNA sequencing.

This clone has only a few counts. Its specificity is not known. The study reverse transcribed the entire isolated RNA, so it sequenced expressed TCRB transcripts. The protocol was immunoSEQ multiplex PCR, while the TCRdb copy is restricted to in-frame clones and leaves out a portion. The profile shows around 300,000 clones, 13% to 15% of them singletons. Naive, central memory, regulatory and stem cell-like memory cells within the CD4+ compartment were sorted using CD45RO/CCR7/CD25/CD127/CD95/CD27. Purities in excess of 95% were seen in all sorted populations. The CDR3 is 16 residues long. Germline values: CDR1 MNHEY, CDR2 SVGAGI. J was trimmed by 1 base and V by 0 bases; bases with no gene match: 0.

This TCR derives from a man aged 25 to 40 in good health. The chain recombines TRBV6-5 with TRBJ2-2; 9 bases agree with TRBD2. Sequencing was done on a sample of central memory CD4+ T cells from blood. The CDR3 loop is CASSYSSGRNTGELFF. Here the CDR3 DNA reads TGTGCCAGCAGTTACTCTAGCGGGAGGAACACCGGGGAGCTGTTTTTT.